These 8 T cell receptor beta chains share one sample of origin, sequenced in a study of blood T cell repertoires in COVID-19. Generated by immunoSEQ multiplex PCR, the TCRdb table keeps only in-frame clones and is missing some. The data hold some 350,000 clones, with around nine tenths observed a single time. Sequenced input: peripheral blood. The receptor source for this set is a young woman who had recovered from COVID-19.

With respect to this clone: This sample also contains other DNA sequences that code for the same CDR3. This chain connects TRBV3-1 (or the pseudogene TRBV3-2) to TRBJ1-3; D not certain. The CDR3 consists of 14 residues. Deletions cut 1 base from V and 1 base from J, with 5 bases between. Germline values: CDR1 LGHDT, CDR2 YNNKEL (reference sequence). In nucleotides, the CDR3 is TGTGCCAGCAGCCAAGTAGATTCTGGAAACACCATATATTTT. Translated: CASSQVDSGNTIYF.

This clone was recorded once. The chain recombines TRBV9 with TRBJ2-2; D is undetermined. This CDR3 has 15 amino acids. Germline V lookup: CDR1 SGDLS, CDR2 YYNGEE. The ends were cut back, 1 base at V and 2 bases at J, with 9 bases in the middle. The CDR3 spells CASSVLGGNTGELFF. In nucleotides, the CDR3 is TGTGCCAGCAGCGTACTCGGTGGTAACACCGGGGAGCTGTTTTTT.

The rearrangement uses TRBV5-1 and TRBJ2-3, with 9 bases fitting TRBD2. Germline lookup yields CDR1 SGHRS and CDR2 YFSETQ. V lost 0 bases, J lost 2 bases, and 10 bases stayed unmatched. The CDR3 runs to 18 residues. The CDR3 nucleotides are TGCGCCAGCAGCTTGGCCGTAAGTGCGGGAGGGACCACAGATACGCAGTATTTT. Its translation is CASSLAVSAGGTTDTQYF.

This rearrangement joins TRBV6-2 or TRBV6-3 to TRBJ1-5; D ambiguous. Germline V gene data show CDR1 as MNHEY and CDR2 as SVGEGT. Trimming took 3 bases from V and 2 from J, leaving 11 bases between them. CDR3 length: 15 amino acids. Written as DNA, the CDR3 is TGTGCCAGCAGTTATCCGGGGTTAGGCAATCAGCCCCAGCATTTT. This encodes CASSYPGLGNQPQHF.

CDR3 amino acids: CASSRDRATEAFF. CDR3 in DNA: TGTGCCAGCAGCCGGGACAGGGCCACTGAAGCTTTCTTT. The chain uses TRBV11-2 and TRBJ1-1; 9 nucleotides align to TRBD1. The CDR3 is made up of 13 amino acids. Germline V gene lookup returns CDR1 SGHAT and CDR2 FQNNGV. V was pared by 5 bases and J by 4 bases, with 2 bases of the junction left unmatched.

The chain joins TRBV6-4 to TRBJ2-2; D is ambiguous. With 6 bases removed from V and 0 bases from J, the gap between germline ends came to 17 bases. This CDR3 has 17 amino acids. CDR1 is MRHNA, CDR2 SNTAGT, per germline. CDR3 bases: TGTGCCAGCAGGGCGGCGACGGCCACCCCGAACACCGGGGAGCTGTTTTTT. This sequence encodes CASRAATATPNTGELFF.

The chain recombines TRBV5-8 with TRBJ2-2; 7 bases match TRBD1. Germline-derived CDR1 and CDR2 are SGHTS and YDEGEE. Trimming removed 4 bases from V and 4 bases from J; junction bases left unmatched: 13. The CDR3 loop spans 17 amino acids. The CDR3 coding sequence is TGTGCCAGCAGCCCTTACAGGGGCCCCGATGTCACCGGGGAGCTGTTTTTT. Protein product: CASSPYRGPDVTGELFF.

The chain uses TRBV4-1 and TRBJ1-2; TRBD1 aligns across 8 bases. The CDR3 totals 16 residues. V lost 1 base, J lost 3 bases, and 7 bases stayed unmatched. Germline V CDR1 and CDR2: MGHRA, YSYEKL. As DNA, the CDR3 is TGCGCCAGCAGCCAAGGGCCCCCGGGACAGGACTATGGCTACACCTTC. Protein product: CASSQGPPGQDYGYTF.